The 14 T cell receptor beta chains given below trace back to one sample, sequenced in a study of early T cells in non-severe SARS-CoV-2 infection. Via MiXCR, TCRdb re-called the 5' RACE reads, giving one row per CDR3 protein. The data show 60,000 or so distinct CDR3 sequences, with about 9.8% seen just once and approximately 16% held by the top ten. Specimen: whole blood. Source of these receptors: an adult who was a healthcare worker with PCR-confirmed SARS-CoV-2 infection or an uninfected control (not recorded which).

The rearrangement uses TRBV24-1 and TRBJ2-7, with 8 bases that match TRBD1. Germline loops: CDR1 KGHDR, CDR2 SFDVKD. The CDR3 sequence is 13 residues long. Losses at the gene ends were 7 bases for V and 5 bases for J; bases not matched to a gene: 6. CDR3 sequence (DNA): TGTGCCACCAGCCCAGGGGGCGCGGACGAGCAGTACTTC. Translating it yields CATSPGGADEQYF.

This clonotype was picked up many times. J is TRBJ2-5 and V is TRBV14; weak D call: TRBD2 (5 bases). Germline lookup yields CDR1 SGHDN and CDR2 FVKESK. This CDR3 is 15 amino acids long. V lost 4 bases and J 1 base, leaving 13 bases between the germline ends. The chain's CDR3 is CASSRRGLGQETQYF. The CDR3 DNA follows: TGTGCCAGCAGCCGCCGCGGGTTGGGCCAAGAGACCCAGTACTTC.

This chain connects TRBV6-2 or TRBV6-3 to TRBJ1-1, with 7 bases fitting TRBD1. Germline V gene sequence: CDR1 MNHEY, CDR2 SVGEGT. The J segment lost 4 bases and the V segment lost 6 bases, leaving 11 bases of the junction unmatched. The CDR3 loop spans 15 amino acids. The CDR3 is CASSKHRGGGTEAFF. The CDR3 nucleotides are TGTGCCAGCAGCAAGCACAGGGGCGGCGGCACTGAAGCTTTCTTT.

This clonotype was counted at least ten times. The rearrangement uses TRBV6-2 or TRBV6-3 and TRBJ1-6; 7 nucleotides agree with TRBD1. The CDR3 covers 13 residues. Germline-derived CDR1 and CDR2 are MNHEY and SVGEGT. Germline trimming cut 8 bases from V and 10 bases from J; bases unmatched to any gene: 8. CDR3 region: CASQTGTVSPLHF. Here the CDR3 DNA reads TGTGCCAGCCAGACAGGGACGGTGTCACCCCTCCACTTT.

This clonotype occurred many times. The V gene is TRBV7-2, the J gene TRBJ2-3; TRBD2 is a possible D gene (6 bases). In germline, CDR1 is SGHTA, CDR2 FQGNSA. V lost 2 bases and J 1 base, leaving 13 bases between the germline ends. The CDR3 has 16 residues. This CDR3 is CASSLFGGMGTDTQYF. The CDR3 coding sequence is TGTGCCAGCAGCTTATTTGGCGGGATGGGCACAGATACGCAGTATTTT.

This clonotype was seen repeatedly, ten times or more. V and J are TRBV4-3 and TRBJ1-4, with a possible D match to TRBD1 (6 bases). The V and J ends lost 0 bases and 7 bases respectively, with 12 bases between them. Germline-derived CDR1 and CDR2 are LGHNA and YSLEER. The CDR3 is made up of 15 amino acids. The CDR3 loop reads CASSQDGRGGEKLFF. DNA of the CDR3: TGCGCCAGCAGCCAAGATGGCAGGGGAGGTGAAAAACTGTTTTTT.

This clonotype appeared many times. V usage is TRBV20-1 and J usage is TRBJ2-3; TRBD2 aligns across 8 bases. Germline trimming cut 1 base from V and 3 bases from J; bases unmatched to any gene: 6. This CDR3 has 15 residues. Germline assignment: CDR1 DFQATT and CDR2 SNEGSKA (reference sequence). CDR3 bases: TGCAGTGCTAGAGGTCAGCGGGAGCTTACAGATACGCAGTATTTT. Translating it yields CSARGQRELTDTQYF.

V and J are TRBV5-3 and TRBJ2-3; D gene ambiguous. TRBV5-3 is treated as an ORF (open reading frame) with a function not yet certain. CDR3 length equals 12 residues. V was shortened by 4 bases and J by 1 base, with 4 bases between the two germline ends. CDR3 sequence reads: CARSPGTDTQYF. Written as DNA, the CDR3 is TGTGCCAGAAGCCCTGGCACAGATACGCAGTATTTT.

This clonotype showed up just a few times. The rearrangement links TRBV19 to TRBJ2-2; TRBD1 or TRBD2 may be the D gene (6 bases each). The germline gives CDR1 LNHDA, CDR2 SQIVND (reference sequence). V gave up 10 bases and J gave up 4 bases, with 16 bases separating them. The CDR3 loop spans 14 amino acids. The CDR3 DNA sequence: TGTGCCACCCGGGGGCAGAGTGCCACCGGGGAGCTGTTTTTT. Translating it yields CATRGQSATGELFF.

The rearrangement links TRBV7-6 to TRBJ2-2, with 10 positions matching TRBD2. V lost 2 bases to trimming and J lost 5 bases; unmatched junction nucleotides: 2. In germline, CDR1 is SGHVS, CDR2 FNYEAQ. The CDR3 has 15 amino acids. The CDR3 DNA reads TGTGCCAGCAGCTTACGGACTAGCGGTACCGGGGAGCTGTTTTTT. Its protein product is CASSLRTSGTGELFF.

This clonotype was counted between two and nine times. The chain couples TRBV2 to TRBJ1-1, with D possibly matching TRBD1 (5 bases). This CDR3 has 13 amino acids. Per the germline V gene, CDR1 is SNHLY and CDR2 is FYNNEI. The germline V and J ends were trimmed by 6 bases and 1 base, with 9 bases remaining between them. The CDR3 DNA reads as TGTGCCAGCAGCGGGGACTGGAACACTGAAGCTTTCTTT. Its protein is CASSGDWNTEAFF.

In its sample, this clonotype was seen many times. The gene calls are TRBV7-3 and TRBJ2-1; D may be TRBD2 (7 bases). V lost 3 bases and J lost 2, with 17 bases in between. This CDR3 is 17 amino acids long. CDR1 SGHTA and CDR2 FQGTGA come from the germline V gene. The DNA for the CDR3 is TGTGCCAGCAGCTTGCTGGGGGGCGCGGGAGCCTACAATGAGCAGTTCTTC. Its protein is CASSLLGGAGAYNEQFF.

This clonotype was seen a few times. This chain uses TRBV3-1 with TRBJ2-7; no firm D call. The V and J ends lost 0 bases and 2 bases respectively, with 11 bases between them. The CDR3 sequence is 15 residues long. In germline, CDR1 is LGHDT, CDR2 YNNKEL (reference sequence). CDR3 in amino acids: CASSQDRVSTYEQYF. The CDR3 DNA sequence: TGTGCCAGCAGCCAAGATCGGGTTTCGACCTACGAGCAGTACTTC.

At least ten counts were recorded for this clonotype. The chain uses TRBV28 and TRBJ2-7, with a weak D call TRBD1 (5 bases). The CDR3 is 14 amino acids. The V gene lost 4 bases and the J gene lost 1 base, with 11 bases spanning the gap. The germline V gene has CDR1 MDHEN and CDR2 SYDVKM. CDR3 amino acids: CASSSTTASYEQYF. For the CDR3, the DNA is TGTGCCAGCAGTTCCACGACAGCTTCCTACGAGCAGTACTTC.